These 16 T cell receptor beta chains share one sample of origin, sequenced in a study of blood T cell repertoires in COVID-19. Profiling relied on immunoSEQ multiplex PCR, and the TCRdb table lists in-frame clones only, not all of them. This table holds about 260,000 clones, approximately 87% found once. The sample was peripheral blood. These receptors were taken from a woman in her fifties or sixties with acute or convalescent COVID-19.

The chain is built from TRBV29-1 and TRBJ1-1; D is possibly TRBD1 (5 bases). Germline assignment: CDR1 SQVTM and CDR2 ANQGSEA. The CDR3 is made up of 13 amino acids. The V gene lost 6 bases and the J gene lost 6 bases, with 17 bases spanning the gap. CDR3 coding DNA: TGCAGCGTCTTCGGACACGAAGCTGCTGAAGCTTTCTTT. Its protein product is CSVFGHEAAEAFF.

The V call is TRBV5-1, the J call TRBJ2-5, with 7 positions matching TRBD1. CDR1 SGHRS and CDR2 YFSETQ come from the germline V gene. V lost 4 bases, J lost 3 bases, and 3 bases stayed unmatched. The CDR3 has 13 amino acids. CDR3 sequence (DNA): TGCGCCAGCAGCCCTCAGGGGGAAGAGACCCAGTACTTC. The encoded protein is CASSPQGEETQYF.

The V gene is TRBV4-1, the J gene TRBJ2-1; the match to TRBD1 covers 7 bases. J was trimmed by 2 bases and V by 2 bases; bases with no gene match: 3. Germline values: CDR1 MGHRA, CDR2 YSYEKL. There are 15 residues in the CDR3. Written as DNA, the CDR3 is TGCGCCAGCAGCCAACAGGGGGTAGCCTACAATGAGCAGTTCTTC. Protein sequence: CASSQQGVAYNEQFF.

V gene TRBV28 combines with J gene TRBJ1-1; 7 bases match TRBD1. The ends lost 5 bases at V and 10 bases at J; junction bases unmatched: 7. Germline V gene lookup returns CDR1 MDHEN and CDR2 SYDVKM. The CDR3 is made up of 12 amino acids. The CDR3 nucleotides are TGTGCCAGCAGTCTCACAGGGGTGGCAGCTTTCTTT. Encoded protein: CASSLTGVAAFF.

V and J are TRBV3-1 (or the pseudogene TRBV3-2) and TRBJ2-5; 9 nucleotides agree with TRBD2. This CDR3 is 17 amino acids long. Germline trimming cut 1 base from V and 5 bases from J; bases unmatched to any gene: 11. Germline CDR1 LGHDT, CDR2 YNNKEL (reference sequence). The CDR3 DNA follows: TGTGCCAGCAGCCAAGGTATTTCCGCGGGAGGGCGGGAGACCCAGTACTTC. Translated: CASSQGISAGGRETQYF.

The DNA of the CDR3 is TGCGCCAGCAGCCGGGCAGCTAGCGCCGACACAGATACGCAGTATTTT. Protein product: CASSRAASADTDTQYF. The J gene is TRBJ2-3, the V gene TRBV4-3; D perhaps matches TRBD2 (6 bases). Germline CDR1 LGHNA, CDR2 YSLEER. V dropped 4 bases and J dropped 2 bases, with 16 bases sitting between them. The CDR3 loop spans 16 amino acids.

This clone was counted once. The chain couples TRBV19 to TRBJ2-1; 11 nucleotides match TRBD2. The CDR3 extends over 14 amino acids. Germline V lookup: CDR1 LNHDA, CDR2 SQIVND (reference sequence). Unmatched junction bases numbered 3, after V lost 10 bases and J lost 1 base. For the CDR3, the DNA is TGTGCCACCTTAGCGGGGGGGTCCTACAATGAGCAGTTCTTC. Protein product: CATLAGGSYNEQFF. The whole variable domain, remainder taken from reference TRBV19 and TRBJ2-1, is DGGITQSPKYLFRKEGQNVTLSCEQNLNHDAMYWYRQDPGQGLRLIYYSQIVNDFQKGDIAEGYSVSREKKESFPLTVTSAQKNPTAFYLCATLAGGSYNEQFFGPGTRLTVL.

V usage is TRBV12-3 or TRBV12-4 and J usage is TRBJ2-5; the D gene is possibly TRBD1 (5 bases). The CDR3 spans 13 residues. Trimming took off 5 bases at V and 2 bases at J, with 9 bases between the two ends. This chain's CDR3 is CASSPDRQETQYF. CDR3 in DNA: TGTGCCAGCAGTCCTGACAGACAAGAGACCCAGTACTTC.

The sample holds one count of this clone. The V call is TRBV2, the J call TRBJ2-3, with D possibly matching TRBD1 (6 bases). This CDR3 region has 13 residues. V lost 3 bases and J 8 bases, leaving 12 bases between the germline ends. The germline V gene encodes CDR1 SNHLY and CDR2 FYNNEI. CDR3 region: CASSDRGIATQYF. For the CDR3, the DNA is TGTGCCAGCAGTGATAGGGGGATCGCTACGCAGTATTTT.

The chain combines TRBV7-2 with TRBJ1-5; tentatively, D is TRBD1 (6 bases). The CDR3 is 15 residues long. V shed 1 base and J shed 7 bases, with 14 bases lying between them. In germline, CDR1 is SGHTA, CDR2 FQGNSA. The CDR3 region is CASSLGLGALQPQHF. CDR3 coding DNA: TGTGCCAGCAGCTTAGGGTTGGGGGCTTTGCAGCCCCAGCATTTT.

This rearrangement joins TRBV7-2 to TRBJ2-1; D perhaps matches TRBD1 (5 bases). V shed 1 base and J shed 6 bases, with 16 bases lying between them. CDR1 and CDR2 from the germline V gene are SGHTA and FQGNSA. The CDR3 runs 16 residues. The CDR3 here is CASSLGGQGIGNEQFF. For the CDR3, the DNA is TGTGCCAGCAGCTTAGGAGGTCAGGGTATCGGCAATGAGCAGTTCTTC.

The genes are TRBV5-4 and TRBJ2-7; 7 nucleotides line up with TRBD1. Trimming took 0 bases from V and 7 from J; bases not matched to a gene: 10. The V gene's germline CDR1 is SGHNT and CDR2 YYREEE (reference sequence). CDR3 length: 15 amino acids. This chain's CDR3 is CASSLAATGVWEQYF. The DNA for the CDR3 is TGTGCCAGCAGCTTGGCCGCTACAGGGGTGTGGGAGCAGTACTTC.

This sequence joins TRBV6-5 and TRBJ2-7, with 7 nucleotides matching TRBD1. The V gene end was trimmed by 4 bases and the J gene end by 4 bases; junction bases not matched to a gene: 7. The CDR3 consists of 14 residues. Germline loops: CDR1 MNHEY, CDR2 SVGAGI. CDR3 loop: CASSFLGTVYEQYF. As DNA, the CDR3 is TGTGCCAGCAGTTTTTTGGGGACAGTTTACGAGCAGTACTTC.

This clone was counted a few times. This sequence joins TRBV28 and TRBJ2-7; 7 bases are shared with TRBD1. The germline CDR1 and CDR2 sequences are MDHEN and SYDVKM. V dropped 7 bases and J dropped 2; count of bases not matched to a gene: 8. The CDR3 runs 14 residues. The CDR3 loop is CASNPLTGAYEQYF. CDR3 coding DNA: TGTGCCAGCAACCCACTCACAGGGGCCTACGAGCAGTACTTC.

This clone was counted only a few times. The V and J genes are TRBV7-8 and TRBJ1-2; no clear D. Looked up from germline, CDR1 is SGHVS and CDR2 is FQNEAQ. The V end lost 1 base, the J end lost 3 bases, and 12 bases lay between the germline ends. This CDR3 is built from 15 residues. The CDR3 nucleotides read TGTGCCAGCAGCTTAGAGGCGGGTTCTCACTATGGCTACACCTTC. The encoded protein is CASSLEAGSHYGYTF.

V gene TRBV19 combines with J gene TRBJ1-5; TRBD1 agrees at 7 bases. The CDR3 is 14 amino acids. Per germline, CDR1 LNHDA and CDR2 SQIVND (reference sequence). Trimming at V came to 9 bases and at J to 6 bases, leaving 11 bases not matched to a gene. The CDR3 DNA reads as TGTGCCAGCGGTCGGAGGGGGCGAATTCAGCCCCAGCATTTT. Translating it yields CASGRRGRIQPQHF.